The text below deals with one T cell receptor (beta chain). This clonotype occurred many times. What this receptor recognizes is not known. The record has no base qualities; no much larger clone is one base away. Libraries were built with RT-PCR. TCRdb shows the sequencer as Illumina HiSeq 2500. Using fastp at Q25 and MiXCR, TCRdb reprocessed the public reads and kept productive beta chains. Rows are unified per CDR3 protein, each entry keeping the most common DNA and genes. The sample table lists some 480,000 distinct CDR3 sequences, approximately 10% of them with a count of one. Of the sample, 10% to 15% falls within the top ten clones. Inclusive of the bounding cysteine and phenylalanine, the CDR3 is 15 residues long. Only the CDR3 DNA stays, 45 bases, in frame from base 1. Trimming removed 6 bases from V and 2 bases from J, leaving 18 bases between the germline ends. Looking up the germline V gene yields CDR1 SGHRS and CDR2 YFSETQ.

These data belong to a study of response to subunit inactivated influenza vaccine (dated by TCRdb to 2017 to 2018). For the wider study: To follow how T cells responded to a trivalent subunit inactivated influenza vaccine, the researchers relied on deep quantitative profiling of the T cell receptor repertoire. General conclusions and limits of the study: It was suggested by the authors that each seasonal influenza vaccination may recruit only a limited number of new T cells.

The sample's time point label is to be understood as: approximately 45 days after influenza vaccine administration. Recombination joined TRBV5-1 with TRBJ2-7; the best D guess is TRBD2, with 6 bases matching. The TCR originated in a man aged 45-60 years who received an inactivated influenza vaccine. Donor details come from another sample of the same person, matched by shared clones. Sequenced material: PBMCs from blood, taken roughly 6 weeks after vaccination. The DNA sequence follows: TGCGCCAGCAACATAATACCGGGAGCCCCCTACGAGCAGTACTTC. Translation gives CASNIIPGAPYEQYF.